This is a list of T cell receptor beta chains from one sample in a study of shared clonotypes between healthy human individuals. Profiling relied on immunoSEQ multiplex PCR, and the TCRdb table lists in-frame clones only, not all of them. The profile shows about half a million clones, 70% to 80% of them singletons. What was sequenced was PBMCs. The receptor source for this set is a woman in her thirties or forties in good health. Some clones in this sample may be carry-over from other donors' samples. Both conserved end residues are part of each CDR3. Fields, in order: V gene, clone size, D gene, J gene, CDR3 DNA, CDR3 protein. The D gene is left open where the match is weak. Clone size is stated in some rows and not others, as once, few, many or a class when expanded.

TRBV5-1	-	TRBD2	TRBJ2-5	TGCGCCAGCAGTACTAGCGGGGTTCAAGAGACCCAGTACTTC	CASSTSGVQETQYF
TRBV5-4	-	-	TRBJ2-5	TGTGCCAGCAGCTTGGCGGCTAGCAGGAGCGTCGGGACCCAGTACTTC	CASSLAASRSVGTQYF
TRBV15	-	TRBD1	TRBJ2-2	TGTGCCACCAGCGGAGGACAGGGTCACACCGGGGAGCTGTTTTTT	CATSGGQGHTGELFF
TRBV9	once	-	TRBJ1-3	TGTGCCAGCAGCGTAAGGGGGGATAAGGGAAACACCATATATTTT	CASSVRGDKGNTIYF
TRBV28	-	-	TRBJ2-4	TGTGCCAGCAGCCCCCCGGAGGAGATAAACATTCAGTACTTC	CASSPPEEINIQYF
TRBV29-1	-	-	TRBJ1-1	TGCAGCGTTGTCCTGACCCGGGGTGGGATTGAAGCCTTCTTT	CSVVLTRGGIEAFF
TRBV5-1	-	-	TRBJ2-7	TGCGCCAGCAGCTCTATAGCGGCCTCCTACGAGCAGTACTTC	CASSSIAASYEQYF
TRBV28	-	TRBD2	TRBJ2-7	TGTGCCAGCAGTTACGGCCTAGCGGGAGGGATGAGGGAGCAGTACTTC	CASSYGLAGGMREQYF
TRBV5-6	-	-	TRBJ2-1	TGTGCCAGCAGCTTGGGCCCCAATGAGCAGTTCTTC	CASSLGPNEQFF
TRBV13	few	-	TRBJ2-6	TGTGCCAGCAGCTTAGATTCTTTGTTAGGGTTTGGAGGATCTGGGGCCAACGTCCTGACTTTC	CASSLDSLLGFGGSGANVLTF
TRBV7-3	-	TRBD2	TRBJ2-5	TGTGCCAGCAGCGGACTAGCGGGAGAGACCCAGTACTTC	CASSGLAGETQYF
TRBV10-3	-	-	TRBJ2-5	TGTGCCATCAGTGCCACCCCGACTAGTCCAGAGACCCAGTACTTC	CAISATPTSPETQYF
TRBV5-5	many	-	TRBJ1-1	TGTGCCAGCAGCTGGGTTATGAACACTGAAGCTTTCTTT	CASSWVMNTEAFF
TRBV18	-	-	TRBJ1-1	TGTGCCAGCTCACCACCCAGGGGCGCAGCTTTCTTT	CASSPPRGAAFF
TRBV5-1	-	TRBD1	TRBJ2-3	TGCGCCAGCAGCTTGTTAGGACAGGGGAGCACAGATACGCAGTATTTT	CASSLLGQGSTDTQYF
TRBV7-2	-	-	TRBJ2-5	TGTGCCAGCAGCTTACGGGGTTCAGAGACCCAGTACTTC	CASSLRGSETQYF
TRBV27	-	TRBD1	TRBJ1-1	TGTGCCAGCAGTACCCGGACAGGAGGAGAGATGAACACTGAAGCTTTCTTT	CASSTRTGGEMNTEAFF
TRBV27	once	-	TRBJ2-6	TGTGCCAGCAGTTCCAGTTCCCTTGGTGGGGCCAACGTCCTGACTTTC	CASSSSSLGGANVLTF
TRBV27	-	TRBD1	TRBJ2-5	TGTGCCAGCAGCTCCGGTACAGGGGCCCAGTACTTC	CASSSGTGAQYF
TRBV29-1	-	-	TRBJ2-1	TGCAGCGTCCGACTTCTGGGTGAGCAGTTCTTC	CSVRLLGEQFF
TRBV11-2	-	TRBD1	TRBJ2-3	TGTGCCAGCAGTTTTCGAGGGGAACAGGGGCTACTCACAGATACGCAGTATTTT	CASSFRGEQGLLTDTQYF
TRBV11-2	-	-	TRBJ2-1	TGTGCCAGCATCCATACCCTGGGGAATGAGCAGTTCTTC	CASIHTLGNEQFF
TRBV30	many	-	TRBJ2-7	TGTGCCTGGAGTGTGGGTCCCTACGAGCAGTACTTC	CAWSVGPYEQYF
TRBV28	-	-	TRBJ2-4	TGTGCCAGTCTCGTTAGAAACATTCAGTACTTC	CASLVRNIQYF
TRBV6-1	-	-	TRBJ2-2	TGTGCCAAGCTAGGGGGCGGGGAGCTGTTTTTT	CAKLGGGELFF
TRBV29-1	-	-	TRBJ1-5	TGCAGCGTTGGACAGGGCAATCAGCCCCAGCATTTT	CSVGQGNQPQHF
TRBV20-1	-	TRBD2	TRBJ2-3	TGCAGTGCGGGGGAGGGAGATACGCAGTATTTT	CSAGEGDTQYF
TRBV27	once	-	TRBJ1-1	TGTGCCAGCAGTTTAAGGGGACACCCGAACACTGAAGCTTTCTTT	CASSLRGHPNTEAFF